These 10 T cell receptor beta chains were all obtained from the same sample, sequenced in a study of T-cell reconstitution after alpha-beta-depleted transplantation in children. TCRbeta library preparation incorporated unique molecular identifiers. TCRdb reprocessed the PCR reads with MiXCR, giving one entry per CDR3 protein. The table records about 260,000 distinct CDR3 sequences, roughly 8.2% of them present only once. The source was PBMCs, mostly from graft donor cells, collected 180 days after TCRalphabeta/CD19-depleted stem cell transplant. These receptors were collected from a male patient younger than 18 who had a stem cell transplant for acute lymphoblastic leukemia, so the T cells may come from the graft donor.

This clonotype was counted at least ten times. The chain links TRBV19 to TRBJ2-1; D gene uncertain. V shed 7 bases and J shed 5 bases, with 21 bases lying between them. The CDR3 covers 16 residues. Germline CDR1 is LNHDA and CDR2 is SQIVND (reference sequence). CDR3 coding DNA: TGTGCCAGTAATCCTCGACACCGAGGCATTAACAATGAGCAGTTCTTC. Amino acids: CASNPRHRGINNEQFF.

This clonotype was recorded at least ten times. The rearrangement links TRBV5-4 to TRBJ2-5; TRBD2 agrees at 13 bases. CDR1 is SGHNT and CDR2 is YYREEE in the germline V gene (reference sequence). The CDR3 has 17 residues. Unmatched junction bases numbered 7, after V lost 4 bases and J lost 1 base. This CDR3 reads CASSPGLAGSFQETQYF. DNA for the CDR3: TGTGCCAGCAGCCCGGGACTAGCGGGATCCTTCCAAGAGACCCAGTACTTC.

This clonotype was seen a few times. The chain couples TRBV18 to TRBJ1-1; D remains ambiguous. CDR1 and CDR2 from the germline V gene are KGHSH and LQKENI. Trimming removed 2 bases from V and 1 base from J, with 17 bases in between. The CDR3 is made up of 17 amino acids. CDR3 DNA sequence: TGTGCCAGCTCACCAGGTTCCGGAGGAGTTGCGAACACTGAAGCTTTCTTT. This gives the protein CASSPGSGGVANTEAFF.

This clonotype was found many times. The CDR3 loop reads CASSYAGTNLFYEQYF. The CDR3 nucleotides are TGTGCCAGCAGCTACGCCGGGACCAATCTTTTCTACGAGCAGTACTTC. The chain joins TRBV5-5 to TRBJ2-7; either TRBD1 or TRBD2 may fit D (5 bases each). Germline V CDR1 and CDR2: SGHKS, YYEKEE (reference sequence). The CDR3 contains 16 residues. The germline V and J ends were trimmed by 3 bases and 3 bases, with 19 bases remaining between them.

This clonotype was seen ten or more times. The rearrangement links TRBV4-3 to TRBJ2-5; 9 nucleotides agree with TRBD1. Germline V CDR1 and CDR2: LGHNA, YSLEER. With 6 bases clipped from V and 1 base from J, the junction kept 6 bases outside the gene matches. The CDR3 runs to 15 residues. The CDR3 reads CASSPGQGPQETQYF. CDR3 bases: TGCGCCAGCAGTCCAGGACAGGGGCCCCAAGAGACCCAGTACTTC.

In its sample, this clonotype was seen many times. J is TRBJ2-5 and V is TRBV11-3; perhaps TRBD2 as D (5 bases). The CDR3 spans 15 residues. The germline V gene has CDR1 SGHNT and CDR2 YENEEA. V was trimmed by 2 bases and J by 1 base, leaving 11 bases between them. The CDR3 DNA reads TGTGCCAGCAGCTTACGACAAGGAGGCCAAGAGACCCAGTACTTC. Translating gives CASSLRQGGQETQYF.

Concerning this clonotype: A much larger clone differs from this one at a single base, so this may be a read error. CDR3 sequence reads: CASSYWGTTAW. The CDR3 bases are TGTGCCAGCAGTTACTGGGGGACGACTGCTTGG. V gene TRBV6-2 or TRBV6-3 combines with J gene TRBJ2-1; D is perhaps TRBD1 or TRBD2 (5 bases each). The length of the CDR3 is 11 residues. Germline values: CDR1 MNHEY, CDR2 SVGEGT.

At least ten counts were recorded for this clonotype. The genes are TRBV5-1 and TRBJ1-4, with D maybe TRBD1 (5 bases). The CDR3 is 17 amino acids. The germline V gene has CDR1 SGHRS and CDR2 YFSETQ. V lost 0 bases, J lost 4 bases, and 16 bases lay in between. This chain's CDR3 is CASSLGPRDYRNEKLFF. The CDR3 bases are TGCGCCAGCAGCTTGGGACCGCGGGACTATCGTAATGAAAAACTGTTTTTT.

At least ten counts were recorded for this clonotype. For the CDR3, the DNA is TGCAGTGCTAGTACAGGGAATCTCTATGGCTACACCTTC. Residues: CSASTGNLYGYTF. The chain is built from TRBV20-1 and TRBJ1-2, with TRBD1 as a possible D gene (6 bases). Germline V gene lookup returns CDR1 DFQATT and CDR2 SNEGSKA (reference sequence). This CDR3 has 13 amino acids. The V end was cut by 3 bases, the J end by 4 bases, with 12 bases between.

This clonotype was detected many times. V is TRBV5-1 and J is TRBJ1-2; D remains unclear. Trimming removed 1 base at V and 4 bases at J, with 8 bases between. The CDR3 extends over 13 amino acids. Germline-derived CDR1 and CDR2 are SGHRS and YFSETQ. In nucleotides, the CDR3 is TGCGCCAGCAGCTTGACGGACGGCTATGGCTACACCTTC. Translating gives CASSLTDGYGYTF.